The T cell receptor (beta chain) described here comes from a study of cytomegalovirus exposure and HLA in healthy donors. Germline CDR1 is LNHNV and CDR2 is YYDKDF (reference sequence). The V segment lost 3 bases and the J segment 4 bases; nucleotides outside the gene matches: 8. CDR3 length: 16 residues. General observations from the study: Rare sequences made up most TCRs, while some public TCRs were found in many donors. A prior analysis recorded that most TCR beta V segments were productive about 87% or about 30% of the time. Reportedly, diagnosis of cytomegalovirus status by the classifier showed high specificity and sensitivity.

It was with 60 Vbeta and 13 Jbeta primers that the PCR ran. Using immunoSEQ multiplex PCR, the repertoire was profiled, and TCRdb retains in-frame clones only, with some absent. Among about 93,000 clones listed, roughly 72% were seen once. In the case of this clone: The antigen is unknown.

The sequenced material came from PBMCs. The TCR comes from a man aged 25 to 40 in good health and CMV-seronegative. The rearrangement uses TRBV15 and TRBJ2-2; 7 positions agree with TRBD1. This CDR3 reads CATSSPPGQITGELFF. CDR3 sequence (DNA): TGTGCCACCAGCAGCCCGCCGGGACAGATCACCGGGGAGCTGTTTTTT.